These T cell receptor beta chains were read from a single sample in a study of blood T cells in healthy people across ages. TCRdb re-derived calls from the 5' RACE reads in MiXCR, one entry per CDR3 protein. The table includes some 900,000 distinct CDR3 sequences, roughly 50% detected once. The sequenced material came from blood. The receptors come from a man aged 25-45 years in good health. Each CDR3 is given without its conserved first and last residue. Clone size is not always given. Where it is, it says once, few, many or a class for expanded clones.

length,J,size,V,CDR3
11,TRBJ2-7,-,TRBV12-3/TRBV12-4,ASSFSGVYEQY
13,TRBJ1-6,few,TRBV20-1,SAINRDIENSPLH
12,TRBJ2-7,-,TRBV20-1,SANQAGGPYEQY
14,TRBJ2-5,-,TRBV7-9,ASSDGLVGVKETQY
15,TRBJ2-5,few,TRBV20-1,SARDQASGGLQETQY
11,TRBJ2-5,few,TRBV12-3/TRBV12-4,ASSLRSQETQY
12,TRBJ1-1,-,TRBV20-1,SAESRGIGTEAF
12,TRBJ1-1,-,TRBV6-6,ASSYLRTGNEAF
14,TRBJ2-4,few,TRBV20-1,SARDPRRLAKNIQY
12,TRBJ1-4,-,TRBV12-3/TRBV12-4,ASSRGGGDEKLF
13,TRBJ2-4,-,TRBV20-1,SARGEPLFVDIQY
12,TRBJ1-6,-,TRBV20-1,SARDLGASSPLH
11,TRBJ1-2,-,TRBV5-6,ASSDQTNYGYT
12,TRBJ1-6,few,TRBV20-1,SASPGQHNSPLH
14,TRBJ1-5,-,TRBV7-8,ASSLERGYGNQPQH
13,TRBJ2-1,-,TRBV5-6,ASSSGQGRGNEQF